Following are 22 T cell receptor beta chains from one sample sequenced in a study of long-term antiretroviral therapy in people with HIV (dated by TCRdb to between 2021 and 2024). The immunoSEQ hsTCRB v3.0 assay was used at survey level resolution to sequence the TRB variable region. TCRdb holds this immuneACCESS table with in-frame rearrangements only. Some clones are missing; in checked studies, unresolved V genes explain under half, and the rest has no known cause. Across this sample there are tens of thousands of clones, with about 80% seen only once. Clones ranked in the top ten supply 4.6% of the sample. Sequencing was performed on unsorted PBMCs, taken 0.5 years after starting antiretroviral therapy. The receptors here all came from a man in his late teens or twenties with HIV.

The chain recombines TRBV7-9 with TRBJ1-3; D not certain. The CDR3 sequence is 16 residues long. Looked up from germline, CDR1 is SEHNR and CDR2 is FQNEAQ (reference sequence). Trimming took 1 base from V and 0 from J, leaving 10 bases between them. The CDR3 sequence: CASSLVGHFSGNTIYF. The CDR3 region has the DNA TGTGCCAGCAGCTTAGTGGGTCACTTCTCTGGAAACACCATATATTTT.

The chain employs TRBV4-1 and TRBJ2-7; TRBD1 matches at 8 bases. V was pared by 8 bases and J by 0 bases, with 9 bases of the junction left unmatched. CDR3 length equals 15 residues. The V gene's germline CDR1 is MGHRA and CDR2 YSYEKL. CDR3 nucleotides: TGCGCCAGCTCTCAAAGGGACAGGAGCTCCTACGAGCAGTACTTC. Protein product: CASSQRDRSSYEQYF.

The chain employs TRBV6-1 and TRBJ2-1; D not certain. This CDR3 is 15 amino acids long. Trimming removed 1 base at V and 2 bases at J, with 9 bases between. Per the germline V gene, CDR1 is MNHNS and CDR2 is SASEGT. CDR3 region: CASSEENDPYNEQFF. CDR3 bases: TGTGCCAGCAGTGAAGAGAACGACCCCTACAATGAGCAGTTCTTC.

By sample fraction, this clone is medium-sized. The gene calls are TRBV5-1 and TRBJ1-6; D is perhaps TRBD1 (5 bases). The CDR3 extends over 16 amino acids. The germline V and J ends were trimmed by 1 base and 7 bases, with 15 bases remaining between them. Germline loops: CDR1 SGHRS, CDR2 YFSETQ. CDR3 sequence reads: CASSLLPGRENSPLHF. DNA of the CDR3: TGCGCCAGCAGCTTGTTACCGGGACGGGAGAATTCACCCCTCCACTTT.

This chain links TRBV5-5 with TRBJ2-5, with D possibly TRBD1 on 5 matching bases. This CDR3 contains 16 residues. V lost 0 bases and J lost 5, with 17 bases in between. The germline V gene encodes CDR1 SGHKS and CDR2 YYEKEE (reference sequence). This CDR3 reads CASSLGDSFLLETQYF. The CDR3, as DNA: TGTGCCAGCAGCTTGGGAGACAGCTTTCTGTTGGAGACCCAGTACTTC.

In this sample, this clone turned up a few times. The chain combines TRBV6-5 with TRBJ1-5, with 8 bases aligning to TRBD1. The length of the CDR3 is 15 residues. V was pared by 0 bases and J by 7 bases, with 5 bases of the junction left unmatched. The germline V gene has CDR1 MNHEY and CDR2 SVGAGI. CDR3 bases: TGTGCCAGCAGTTACTCGTCAGGGGGCGACCAGCCCCAGCATTTT. Its protein is CASSYSSGGDQPQHF.

This chain joins TRBV7-9 and TRBJ2-1, with no clear D. Deletions cut 0 bases from V and 0 bases from J, with 12 bases between. The CDR3 runs 17 residues. Germline lookup yields CDR1 SEHNR and CDR2 FQNEAQ (reference sequence). CDR3 in DNA: TGTGCCAGCAGCTTAGCCAAGCTTTTCAGCTCCTACAATGAGCAGTTCTTC. Translation: CASSLAKLFSSYNEQFF.

J is TRBJ1-4 and V is TRBV7-2; 8 bases line up with TRBD1. J was trimmed by 0 bases and V by 5 bases; bases with no gene match: 5. The CDR3 runs 16 residues. CDR1 is SGHTA, CDR2 FQGNSA, per germline. CDR3 residues: CASSPTGGSTNEKLFF. The CDR3 DNA reads TGTGCCAGCAGCCCCACAGGGGGTTCAACTAATGAAAAACTGTTTTTT.

This chain uses TRBV19 with TRBJ1-4; 7 nucleotides agree with TRBD1. The junction had 7 bases not matched to a gene; V was cut back by 4 bases and J by 8 bases. The CDR3 spans 14 residues. Germline V gives CDR1 LNHDA, CDR2 SQIVND (reference sequence). The CDR3, as DNA: TGTGCCAGTAGTACTGACAGGGTGGGCGAAAAACTGTTTTTT. Its translation: CASSTDRVGEKLFF. The variable domain in full, with the rest retrieved from reference TRBV19 and TRBJ1-4, is DGGITQSPKYLFRKEGQNVTLSCEQNLNHDAMYWYRQDPGQGLRLIYYSQIVNDFQKGDIAEGYSVSREKKESFPLTVTSAQKNPTAFYLCASSTDRVGEKLFFGSGTQLSVL.

This clone occurred once. The genes are TRBV2 and TRBJ1-2, with D unresolved. CDR3 length: 12 amino acids. V was trimmed by 8 bases and J by 8 bases, leaving 15 bases between them. Germline V CDR1 and CDR2: SNHLY, FYNNEI. CDR3 bases: TGTGCCAGCTCACCACGTACGGAAGGCTACACCTTC. This codes for CASSPRTEGYTF.

The rearrangement uses TRBV11-2 and TRBJ2-1; tentative D call: TRBD1 (5 bases). Trimming pared 2 bases from V and 0 bases from J, leaving 11 bases between. Germline V CDR1 and CDR2: SGHAT, FQNNGV. CDR3 length equals 16 residues. The DNA of the CDR3 is TGTGCCAGCAGCTTACTTTTGGGGCCCTCCTACAATGAGCAGTTCTTC. Translation gives CASSLLLGPSYNEQFF.

This clone was found a few times. This sequence joins TRBV9 and TRBJ1-3; the D is unclear. From germline, CDR1 is SGDLS and CDR2 YYNGEE. V was trimmed by 3 bases and J by 0 bases, leaving 7 bases between them. The CDR3 covers 14 residues. CDR3 region: CASSADNSGNTIYF. Written as DNA, the CDR3 is TGTGCCAGCAGCGCCGACAACTCTGGAAACACCATATATTTT.

The genes are TRBV28 and TRBJ2-7; 8 bases agree with TRBD1. Losses at the gene ends were 6 bases for V and 1 base for J; bases not matched to a gene: 8. Germline-derived CDR1 and CDR2 are MDHEN and SYDVKM. CDR3 length equals 15 residues. In nucleotides, the CDR3 is TGTGCCAGCAGGGCGGACAGGGAAACATCCTACGAGCAGTACTTC. It codes for CASRADRETSYEQYF.

The V call is TRBV19, the J call TRBJ1-1, with 7 bases aligning to TRBD1. Germline CDR1 is LNHDA and CDR2 is SQIVND (reference sequence). This CDR3 contains 12 residues. The J segment lost 7 bases and the V segment lost 3 bases, leaving 2 bases of the junction unmatched. CDR3 bases: TGTGCCAGTAGTATGGGACAGATTGAAGCTTTCTTT. Amino acids: CASSMGQIEAFF.

This clone has only a few counts. The rearrangement joins TRBV14 to TRBJ2-1; TRBD1 is a possible D gene (5 bases). CDR1 SGHDN and CDR2 FVKESK come from the germline V gene. This CDR3 has 18 residues. Trimming removed 2 bases from V and 0 bases from J, with 17 bases in between. This CDR3 is CASSQYSYRSYSYNEQFF. CDR3 bases: TGTGCCAGCAGCCAATACTCTTACAGGTCGTACTCCTACAATGAGCAGTTCTTC. Using reference TRBV14 and TRBJ2-1 for the parts outside the CDR3, the full variable domain is EAGVTQFPSHSVIEKGQTVTLRCDPISGHDNLYWYRRVMGKEIKFLLHFVKESKQDESGMPNNRFLAERTGGTYSTLKVQPAELEDSGVYFCASSQYSYRSYSYNEQFFGPGTRLTVL.

In this sample, this clone is medium-sized. The rearrangement joins TRBV5-6 to TRBJ1-2, with D maybe TRBD1 (5 bases). V was clipped by 0 bases and J by 4 bases, with 13 bases between them. The CDR3 runs 15 residues. From germline, CDR1 is SGHDT and CDR2 YYEEEE. CDR3 nucleotides: TGTGCCAGCAGCTTGGTTAGTCTCGGGGGCTATGGCTACACCTTC. Residues: CASSLVSLGGYGYTF.

The chain is built from TRBV5-1 and TRBJ2-1, with TRBD2 matching over 7 bases. V trimming: 7 bases; J trimming: 0 bases; junction bases outside the gene matches: 10. CDR1 SGHRS and CDR2 YFSETQ come from the germline V gene. This CDR3 contains 16 residues. CDR3 region: CASDFSGSLSYNEQFF. The CDR3 region has the DNA TGCGCCAGCGACTTTAGCGGGTCCCTCTCCTACAATGAGCAGTTCTTC.

A remark on this clone: The same CDR3 can be traced to other DNA sequences in this sample. Written as DNA, the CDR3 is TGTGCCAGCAGCCCTCTAAACAATGAGCAGTTCTTC. As protein: CASSPLNNEQFF. The V gene is TRBV7-9, the J gene TRBJ2-1; the D is unclear. The germline V gene has CDR1 SEHNR and CDR2 FQNEAQ (reference sequence). There are 12 residues in the CDR3. V dropped 5 bases and J dropped 5 bases, with 7 bases sitting between them. The full variable domain, its missing parts supplied by reference TRBV7-9 and TRBJ2-1, is DTGVSQNPRHKITKRGQNVTFRCDPISEHNRLYWYRQTLGQGPEFLTYFQNEAQLEKSRLLSDRFSAERPKGSFSTLEIQRTEQGDSAMYLCASSPLNNEQFFGPGTRLTVL.

The chain employs TRBV14 and TRBJ2-7; 12 nucleotides match TRBD2. This CDR3 spans 17 amino acids. The germline V gene encodes CDR1 SGHDN and CDR2 FVKESK. V lost 2 bases and J lost 5; bases outside the gene matches: 10. The CDR3 is CASSQTIGLAGFDEQYF. The DNA of the CDR3 is TGTGCCAGCAGCCAAACTATAGGACTAGCGGGATTTGACGAGCAGTACTTC.

The CDR3 DNA reads TGTGCCAGCAGCTTTCAGGGGGCGACCCTTTTAGGGCCCCTCCACTTT. Translation: CASSFQGATLLGPLHF. The V gene is TRBV5-4, the J gene TRBJ1-6, with TRBD1 matching 8 bases. This CDR3 spans 16 amino acids. Germline V gene lookup returns CDR1 SGHNT and CDR2 YYREEE (reference sequence). V dropped 2 bases and J dropped 13; count of bases not matched to a gene: 14. The whole variable domain, filled in from reference TRBV5-4 and TRBJ1-6, reads ETGVTQSPTHLIKTRGQQVTLRCSSQSGHNTVSWYQQALGQGPQFIFQYYREEENGRGNFPPRFSGLQFPNYSSELNVNALELDDSALYLCASSFQGATLLGPLHFGNGTRLTVT.

The DNA of the CDR3 is TGTGCTAGTGGTACGGGTTCCGGGACTAGATATGAGCAGTTCTTC. It yields the protein CASGTGSGTRYEQFF. This chain connects TRBV12-5 to TRBJ2-1; 8 bases line up with TRBD2. Germline CDR1 reads LGHNT; CDR2 reads FRNRAP. Trimming at V came to 5 bases and at J to 8 bases, leaving 11 bases not matched to a gene. The CDR3 length is 15 residues. Full variable domain (missing parts from reference TRBV12-5 and TRBJ2-1): DARVTQTPRHKVTEMGQEVTMRCQPILGHNTVFWYRQTMMQGLELLAYFRNRAPLDDSGMPKDRFSAEMPDATLATLKIQPSEPRDSAVYFCASGTGSGTRYEQFFGPGTRLTVL.

This rearrangement joins TRBV7-3 to TRBJ2-7; D tentatively fits TRBD1 or TRBD2 (5 bases each). CDR1 and CDR2 (germline): SGHTA, FQGTGA. The length of the CDR3 is 16 residues. Deletions cut 4 bases from V and 5 bases from J, with 21 bases between. The CDR3 region is CASSSDNRDPANEQYF. The DNA for the CDR3 is TGTGCCAGCAGCTCCGATAACCGGGACCCCGCTAACGAGCAGTACTTC. The full variable domain, its missing parts supplied by reference TRBV7-3 and TRBJ2-7, is GAGVSQTPSNKVTEKGKYVELRCDPISGHTALYWYRQSLGQGPEFLIYFQGTGAADDSGLPNDRFFAVRPEGSVSTLKIQRTERGDSAVYLCASSSDNRDPANEQYFGPGTRLTVT.